The 16 T cell receptor beta chains listed next were all sequenced from one sample in a study of control samples from healthy donors and cancer patients. The repertoire was sequenced with immunoSEQ multiplex PCR; TCRdb's copy has only in-frame clones and lacks some. Altogether 140,000 to 150,000 clones are present, roughly nine tenths being singletons, with the ten largest covering around 4.9%. Sequencing used blood. The receptors come from a young man in good health.

V usage is TRBV20-1 and J usage is TRBJ2-3; TRBD2 aligns across 8 bases. V gave up 3 bases and J gave up 1 base; unmatched junction bases: 3. This CDR3 spans 14 amino acids. The germline V gene encodes CDR1 DFQATT and CDR2 SNEGSKA (reference sequence). CDR3 protein: CSASGREGTDTQYF. The CDR3 bases are TGCAGTGCTAGTGGGCGGGAGGGCACAGATACGCAGTATTTT.

In its sample, this clone was seen once. The rearrangement links TRBV10-3 to TRBJ2-7; TRBD2 matches at 9 bases. V shed 8 bases, J shed 2 bases, and the junction held 4 bases outside the gene matches. This CDR3 spans 13 amino acids. Germline CDR1 reads ENHRY; CDR2 reads SYGVKD. CDR3 DNA: TGTGCCATCTTTGCGGGAGGGCCCTACGAGCAGTACTTC. This encodes CAIFAGGPYEQYF.

This chain links TRBV29-1 with TRBJ1-1; the D is unclear. Trimming cost V 7 bases and J 2 bases, with 23 bases left between them. CDR1 is SQVTM and CDR2 is ANQGSEA in the germline V gene. This CDR3 is built from 16 residues. In DNA, the CDR3 is TGCAGCGCGAAGACTCCACCCGGGAAAGCTAACACTGAAGCTTTCTTT. Amino acids: CSAKTPPGKANTEAFF.

A remark on this clone: Germline is not matched at one junction end, which may reflect a read error. V and J are TRBV20-1 and TRBJ2-1, with D uncertain. The length of the CDR3 is 9 residues. Germline CDR1 reads DFQATT; CDR2 reads SNEGSKA (reference sequence). CDR3 bases: TGCAGTGCTAGAGTGAGCCCGGTCTTC. It encodes CSARVSPVF.

V gene TRBV19 combines with J gene TRBJ2-1; D tentatively reads TRBD1 or TRBD2 (5 bases each). Germline-derived CDR1 and CDR2 are LNHDA and SQIVND (reference sequence). Trimming removed 5 bases from V and 10 bases from J, with 18 bases in between. The CDR3 has 14 residues. This CDR3 reads CASSSDMGVGEQFF. CDR3 sequence (DNA): TGTGCCAGTAGTTCCGATATGGGGGTGGGCGAGCAGTTCTTC.

This chain links TRBV12-3 or TRBV12-4 with TRBJ2-1, with a weak D call TRBD1 (6 bases). The CDR3 totals 13 residues. With 6 bases removed from V and 2 bases from J, the gap between germline ends came to 8 bases. In DNA, the CDR3 is TGTGCCAGCAGGGGGGACACCTACAATGAGCAGTTCTTC. It encodes CASRGDTYNEQFF.

The chain is built from TRBV2 and TRBJ2-7, with D tentatively TRBD2 (6 bases). Deletions cut 3 bases from V and 3 bases from J, with 18 bases between. The germline V gene has CDR1 SNHLY and CDR2 FYNNEI. The CDR3 consists of 16 residues. CDR3 residues: CASSDPGLTNSYEQYF. The CDR3 DNA follows: TGTGCCAGCAGTGACCCGGGACTGACAAATAGCTACGAGCAGTACTTC.

This chain connects TRBV28 to TRBJ2-4, with TRBD2 matching over 9 bases. This CDR3 spans 15 amino acids. Trimming cost V 5 bases and J 9 bases; bases outside gene matches: 11. Germline CDR1 reads MDHEN; CDR2 reads SYDVKM. The CDR3 here is CASSPPSGKFGIQYF. The CDR3 bases are TGTGCCAGCAGTCCTCCTAGCGGGAAATTTGGCATTCAGTACTTC.

The rearrangement joins TRBV5-1 to TRBJ2-1, with D maybe TRBD1 (6 bases). The germline CDR1 and CDR2 sequences are SGHRS and YFSETQ. There are 14 residues in the CDR3. Trimming took 8 bases from V and 0 from J, leaving 12 bases between them. This chain's CDR3 is CAREGGSSYNEQFF. The CDR3 nucleotides read TGCGCCAGGGAAGGGGGTAGCTCCTACAATGAGCAGTTCTTC.

The sample holds one count of this clone. The gene calls are TRBV24-1 and TRBJ2-3; D not resolved. CDR3 length equals 14 residues. Germline values: CDR1 KGHDR, CDR2 SFDVKD. The germline V and J ends were trimmed by 2 bases and 4 bases, with 9 bases remaining between them. CDR3 residues: CATSDYAFSDTQYF. The CDR3 DNA reads as TGTGCCACCAGTGATTATGCCTTTTCAGATACGCAGTATTTT.

The rearrangement links TRBV15 to TRBJ1-6, with 10 bases identical to TRBD1. Trimming removed 0 bases from V and 10 bases from J; junction bases left unmatched: 6. Per germline, CDR1 LNHNV and CDR2 YYDKDF (reference sequence). This CDR3 has 16 residues. The CDR3 region has the DNA TGTGCCACCAGCAGAGATCCTGGGACAGGGGAATCACCCCTCCACTTT. Its protein is CATSRDPGTGESPLHF.

The chain combines TRBV7-9 with TRBJ2-7; 10 bases are a match to TRBD2. The CDR3 runs to 17 residues. The germline V gene has CDR1 SEHNR and CDR2 FQNEAQ (reference sequence). Germline trimming cut 5 bases from V and 1 base from J; bases unmatched to any gene: 11. For the CDR3, the DNA is TGTGCCAGCAGCCGGACTCCGAGCGGGAGGGCATCCTACGAGCAGTACTTC. Encoded protein: CASSRTPSGRASYEQYF.

J is TRBJ1-5 and V is TRBV6-5, with D unresolved. The length of the CDR3 is 13 residues. In germline, CDR1 is MNHEY, CDR2 SVGAGI. The ends were cut back, 6 bases at V and 7 bases at J, with 13 bases in the middle. The DNA for the CDR3 is TGTGCCAGCAGCGGTGTTGGACGGCAGCCCCAGCATTTT. Its protein product is CASSGVGRQPQHF.

The V call is TRBV9, the J call TRBJ2-7; 10 bases agree with TRBD1. J lost 5 bases, V lost 7 bases, and 6 bases had no gene match. The CDR3 runs 13 residues. Germline V CDR1 and CDR2: SGDLS, YYNGEE. The CDR3 spells CASGGQGLNEQYF. Written as DNA, the CDR3 is TGTGCCAGCGGGGGACAGGGGTTAAACGAGCAGTACTTC.

The chain employs TRBV5-6 and TRBJ1-3, with 7 positions matching TRBD1. The germline gives CDR1 SGHDT, CDR2 YYEEEE. Trimming removed 4 bases from V and 7 bases from J; junction bases left unmatched: 8. The length of the CDR3 is 14 residues. The CDR3 protein is CASSHGTEGNTIYF. Here the CDR3 DNA reads TGTGCCAGCAGCCACGGGACAGAGGGGAACACCATATATTTT.

This clone was counted once. The chain carries TRBV11-3 and TRBJ2-5, with D possibly TRBD1 on 6 matching bases. Germline-derived CDR1 and CDR2 are SGHNT and YENEEA. Trimming shortened V by 4 bases and J by 5 bases, and 14 bases separated the two germline ends. The CDR3 spans 14 residues. CDR3: CASSYRQAGETQYF. CDR3 DNA: TGTGCCAGCAGCTATAGACAGGCCGGGGAGACCCAGTACTTC.